The T cell receptor (beta chain) described here comes from a study of spatial heterogeneity in lung cancer. About the study: Detected beta-chain sequences consistently exceeded alpha-chain sequences. A T cell module score from matched bulk RNA-seq correlated strongly with TCR transcript counts in tumor regions.

The time point here: sample taken at primary tumor resection. The input material, whole RNA from tumor, nontumor lung or frozen PBMC, was sequenced unsorted. TCRdb passed the 5' RACE reads through MiXCR, listing each CDR3 protein once. The table has 15,000 to 20,000 distinct CDR3 sequences, under 7.5% seen once; the top ten hold approximately 3.5%. The V and J ends lost 5 bases and 5 bases respectively, with 24 bases between them. The CDR3 contains 17 residues. Germline CDR1 reads SEHNR; CDR2 reads FQNEAQ (reference sequence). Notes on the study in general: In tumors, expanded intratumoral alpha and beta TCR counts tracked mutation counts.

This clonotype occurred many times. Its matching antigen is unknown. This TCR derives from a female donor with early-stage non-small cell lung cancer. The sequences come from lung tumor tissue, collected at surgery. The rearrangement links TRBV7-9 to TRBJ2-5; perhaps D is TRBD1 or TRBD2 (5 bases each). The chain's CDR3 is CASSRDRGVRVVETQYF. In nucleotides, the CDR3 is TGTGCCAGCAGCCGAGACCGGGGCGTCAGGGTGGTCGAGACCCAGTACTTC.